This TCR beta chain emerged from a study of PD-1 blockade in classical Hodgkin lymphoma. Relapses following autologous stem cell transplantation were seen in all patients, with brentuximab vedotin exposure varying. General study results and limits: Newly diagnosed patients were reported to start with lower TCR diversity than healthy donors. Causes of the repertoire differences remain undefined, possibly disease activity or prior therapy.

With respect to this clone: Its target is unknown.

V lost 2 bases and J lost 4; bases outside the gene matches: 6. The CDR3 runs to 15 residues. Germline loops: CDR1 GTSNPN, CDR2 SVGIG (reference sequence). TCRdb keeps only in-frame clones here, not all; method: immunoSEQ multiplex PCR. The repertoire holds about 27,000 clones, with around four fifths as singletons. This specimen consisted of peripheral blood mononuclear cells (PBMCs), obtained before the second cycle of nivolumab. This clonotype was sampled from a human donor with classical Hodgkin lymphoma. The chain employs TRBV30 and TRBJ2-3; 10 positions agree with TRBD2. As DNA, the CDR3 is TGTGCCTGGAGTCAAGCGGGGGGGGGCGCAGATACGCAGTATTTT. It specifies CAWSQAGGGADTQYF.